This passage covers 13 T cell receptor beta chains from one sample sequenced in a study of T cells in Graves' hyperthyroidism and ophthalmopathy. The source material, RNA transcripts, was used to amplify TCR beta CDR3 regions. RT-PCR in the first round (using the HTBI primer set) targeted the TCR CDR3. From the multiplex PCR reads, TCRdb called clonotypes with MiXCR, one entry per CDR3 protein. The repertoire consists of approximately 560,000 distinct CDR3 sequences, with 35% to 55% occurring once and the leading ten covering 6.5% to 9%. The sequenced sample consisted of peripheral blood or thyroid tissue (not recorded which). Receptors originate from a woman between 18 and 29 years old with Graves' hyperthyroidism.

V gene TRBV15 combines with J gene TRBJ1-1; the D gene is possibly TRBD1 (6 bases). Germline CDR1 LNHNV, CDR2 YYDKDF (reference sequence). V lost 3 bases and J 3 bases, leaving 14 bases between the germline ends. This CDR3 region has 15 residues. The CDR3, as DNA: TGTGCCACCAGCAGCTTAACCAGGGGTGACACTGAAGCTTTCTTT. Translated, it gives CATSSLTRGDTEAFF.

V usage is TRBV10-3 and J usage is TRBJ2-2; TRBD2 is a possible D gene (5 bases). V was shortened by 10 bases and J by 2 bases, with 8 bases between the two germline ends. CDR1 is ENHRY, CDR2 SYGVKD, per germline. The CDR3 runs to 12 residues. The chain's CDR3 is CATGKNTGELFF. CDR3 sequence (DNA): TGTGCCACCGGGAAAAACACCGGGGAGCTGTTTTTT.

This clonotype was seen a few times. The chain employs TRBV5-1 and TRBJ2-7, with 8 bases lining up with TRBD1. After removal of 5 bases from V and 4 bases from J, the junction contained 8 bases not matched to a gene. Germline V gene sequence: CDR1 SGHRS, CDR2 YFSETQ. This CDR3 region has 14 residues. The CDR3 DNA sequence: TGCGCCAGCAGGACGACAGGGGACCATTACGAGCAGTACTTC. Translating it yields CASRTTGDHYEQYF.

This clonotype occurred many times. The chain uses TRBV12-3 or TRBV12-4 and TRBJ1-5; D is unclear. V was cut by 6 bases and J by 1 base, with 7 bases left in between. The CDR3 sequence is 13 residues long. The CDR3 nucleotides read TGTGCCAGCAGCTTACGGAGCAATCAGCCCCAGCATTTT. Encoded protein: CASSLRSNQPQHF.

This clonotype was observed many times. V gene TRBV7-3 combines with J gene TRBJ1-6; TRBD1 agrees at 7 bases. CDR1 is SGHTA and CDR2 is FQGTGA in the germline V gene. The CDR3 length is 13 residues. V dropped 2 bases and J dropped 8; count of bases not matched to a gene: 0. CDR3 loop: CASSLQGDSPLHF. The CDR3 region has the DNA TGTGCCAGCAGCTTACAGGGGGATTCACCCCTCCACTTT.

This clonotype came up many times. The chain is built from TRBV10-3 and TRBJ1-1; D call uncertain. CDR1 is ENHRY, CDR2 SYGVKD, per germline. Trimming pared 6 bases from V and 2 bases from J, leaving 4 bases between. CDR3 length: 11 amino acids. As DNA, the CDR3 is TGTGCCATCAGGACTAACACTGAAGCTTTCTTT. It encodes CAIRTNTEAFF.

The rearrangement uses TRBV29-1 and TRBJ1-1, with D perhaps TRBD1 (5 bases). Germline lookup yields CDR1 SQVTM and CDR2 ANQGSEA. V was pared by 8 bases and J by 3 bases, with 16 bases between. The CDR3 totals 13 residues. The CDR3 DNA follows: TGCAGCTTAGGGGCAGGCAGAGACACTGAAGCTTTCTTT. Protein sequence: CSLGAGRDTEAFF.

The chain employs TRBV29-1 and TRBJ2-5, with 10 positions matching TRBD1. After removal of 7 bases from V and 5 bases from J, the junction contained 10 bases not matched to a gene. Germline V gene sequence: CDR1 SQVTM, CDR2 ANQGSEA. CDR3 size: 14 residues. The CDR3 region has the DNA TGCAGCGCCAGCAGCCAGGGACAGGGGGAGACCCAGTACTTC. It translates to CSASSQGQGETQYF.

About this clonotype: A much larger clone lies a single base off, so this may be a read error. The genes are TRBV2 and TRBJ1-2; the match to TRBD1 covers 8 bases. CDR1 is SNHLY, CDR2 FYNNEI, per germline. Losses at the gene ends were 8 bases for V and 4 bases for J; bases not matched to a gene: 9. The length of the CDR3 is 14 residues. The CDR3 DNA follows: TGTGCCAGCGCTCCTCGGCAGGGGGCCTATGGCTACACCTTC. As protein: CASAPRQGAYGYTF.

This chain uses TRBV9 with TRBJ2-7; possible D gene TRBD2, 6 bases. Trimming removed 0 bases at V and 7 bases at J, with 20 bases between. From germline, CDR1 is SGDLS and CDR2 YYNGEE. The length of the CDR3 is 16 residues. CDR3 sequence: CASSVGLMGLAREQYF. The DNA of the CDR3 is TGTGCCAGCAGCGTAGGGTTAATGGGGCTAGCGCGGGAGCAGTACTTC.

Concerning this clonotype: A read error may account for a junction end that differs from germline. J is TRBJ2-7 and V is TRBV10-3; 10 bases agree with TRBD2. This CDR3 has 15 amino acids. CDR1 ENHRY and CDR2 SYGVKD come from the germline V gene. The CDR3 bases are TGTGCCAGCAGTTACTCCGGACTAGCGGACTACGAGCAGTACTTC. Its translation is CASSYSGLADYEQYF.

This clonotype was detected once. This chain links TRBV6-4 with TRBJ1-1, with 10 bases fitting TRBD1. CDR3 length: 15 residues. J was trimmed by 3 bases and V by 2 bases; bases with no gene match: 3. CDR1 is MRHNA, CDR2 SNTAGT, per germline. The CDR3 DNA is TGTGCCAGCAGTGACCCCGGGACAGGGGACACTGAAGCTTTCTTT. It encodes CASSDPGTGDTEAFF.

In DNA form, the CDR3 reads TGCGCCAGCAGCCCACAGGGGACGTATGGCTACACCTTC. This codes for CASSPQGTYGYTF. The chain links TRBV5-1 to TRBJ1-2; 7 bases align to TRBD1. The CDR3 has 13 amino acids. Germline assignment: CDR1 SGHRS and CDR2 YFSETQ. The trim removed 4 bases at V and 5 bases at J, leaving 5 bases unmatched.